In this sample, the clone carrying this T cell receptor (beta chain) turned up many times. The antigen remains unidentified. The data were obtained in a study of T-cell reconstitution after alpha-beta-depleted transplantation in children. Study results and limitations: Newly made T cells mostly supplied T-cell counts and diversity one year after transplant.

Trimming pared 2 bases from V and 4 bases from J, leaving 12 bases between. The germline V gene has CDR1 MNHEY and CDR2 SVGEGT. This CDR3 is 15 amino acids long. Preparation of the TCRbeta library used unique molecular identifiers. TCRdb fed the PCR reads into MiXCR, producing one record per CDR3 protein. The top ten hold 5.5% to 7% of the sample, which has approximately 30,000 distinct CDR3 sequences, 5.5% to 7.5% seen once. The source of this sequence is a male patient younger than 18 who had a stem cell transplant for acute myeloid leukemia, so the T cells may come from the graft donor. J is TRBJ1-5 and V is TRBV6-2 or TRBV6-3; unclear D gene. This material consisted of PBMCs, mostly from graft donor cells, taken 180 days after TCRalphabeta/CD19-depleted stem cell transplant. CDR3 nucleotide sequence: TGTGCCAGCAGTTACGCAGGAAACTCTAATCAGCCCCAGCATTTT. This encodes CASSYAGNSNQPQHF.